The clone carrying this TCR beta chain was observed a handful of times. As yet, its antigen is unknown. The sample originates from a study of response to subunit inactivated influenza vaccine. Whole-study findings and limits: Each seasonal influenza vaccination, the authors suggested, recruits few new T cells.

TCRdb re-analysed the RT-PCR reads in MiXCR, keeping a single row per CDR3 protein. The sample carries roughly 650,000 distinct CDR3 sequences, 14% recorded once. V was clipped by 0 bases and J by 3 bases, with 6 bases between them. The CDR3 spans 14 residues. Per germline, CDR1 KGHDR and CDR2 SFDVKD. V is TRBV24-1 and J is TRBJ2-3, with D unclear. Sample: PBMCs from blood, taken 14 to 15 days before vaccination. The TCR comes from a man aged 45 to 65 who received an inactivated influenza vaccine. The CDR3 DNA sequence: TGTGCCACCAGTGATTTGACCACTACAGATACGCAGTATTTT. The encoded protein is CATSDLTTTDTQYF.